The clone carrying this T cell receptor (beta chain) has only one observation. The method was immunoSEQ multiplex PCR; TCRdb's version includes in-frame clones alone and lacks a portion of them. The repertoire holds about 52,000 clones, with more than 75% as singletons. These data come from a study of blood T cell repertoires in COVID-19. Study background: Acute and convalescent COVID-19 samples came from the United States, Italy and Spain.

The CDR3 spans 14 residues. Germline V gene sequence: CDR1 KGHSH, CDR2 LQKENI. Trimming removed 4 bases from V and 4 bases from J; junction bases left unmatched: 3. This sequence joins TRBV18 and TRBJ2-2; 7 nucleotides align to TRBD1. The receptor comes from a woman of 80 years or more with acute or convalescent COVID-19. Specimen: peripheral blood. Here the CDR3 DNA reads TGTGCCAGCTCACTACAGGGGACCACCGGGGAGCTGTTTTTT. It encodes CASSLQGTTGELFF. Complete variable domain (other parts from reference TRBV18 and TRBJ2-2): NAGVMQNPRHLVRRRGQEARLRCSPMKGHSHVYWYRQLPEEGLKFMVYLQKENIIDESGMPKERFSAEFPKEGPSILRIQQVVRGDSAAYFCASSLQGTTGELFFGEGSRLTVL.